The 32 T cell receptor beta chains given below trace back to one sample, sequenced in a study of beta chain features in type 1 diabetes (dated by TCRdb to between 2018 and 2020). General study outcomes and caveats: In all four CD4+ subsets, TCRB CDR3 length was moderately but significantly shorter in type 1 diabetes patients.

These TCRs are of unknown antigen specificity. Library prep was done by the immunoSEQ multiplex PCR assay. The High Capacity cDNA Reverse Transcription Kit was used to reverse transcribe all of the isolated RNA, meaning that expressed TCRB transcripts were what got sequenced. What TCRdb holds here is the immuneACCESS table cut down to in-frame rearrangements. Part of the clones is not present; checked against another copy, under half of the missing clones reflect an unresolved V gene, and the others are unexplained. The sample includes some 200,000 clones, with about a sixth observed a single time. The ten largest clones represent approximately 0.087% of the sample. Sequenced: naive CD4+ T cells from blood. Sample cell subset or site, as interpreted from the label and publication: true naive CD4+ T cells. Every receptor here comes from a man younger than 45 with type 1 diabetes.

The table lists this clone with a few counts. The chain is built from TRBV30 and TRBJ2-5; TRBD2 might be the D (6 bases). This CDR3 has 14 residues. Germline V CDR1 and CDR2: GTSNPN, SVGIG (reference sequence). Trimming cost V 2 bases and J 1 base, with 11 bases left between them. CDR3 in DNA: TGTGCCTGGAGTCCCCCCGGGGGCCAAGAGACCCAGTACTTC. This codes for CAWSPPGGQETQYF.

The V call is TRBV9, the J call TRBJ2-2; TRBD2 aligns across 13 bases. Germline values: CDR1 SGDLS, CDR2 YYNGEE. The CDR3 loop spans 18 amino acids. With 6 bases clipped from V and 7 bases from J, the junction kept 15 bases outside the gene matches. The CDR3 nucleotides are TGTGCCAGCACCTTACTAGCGGGAGGGCCTACAGGCAGCGGGGAGCTGTTTTTT. Encoded protein: CASTLLAGGPTGSGELFF.

The chain joins TRBV9 to TRBJ1-1; 7 bases line up with TRBD1. From germline, CDR1 is SGDLS and CDR2 YYNGEE. The CDR3 consists of 13 residues. J was trimmed by 9 bases and V by 0 bases; bases with no gene match: 5. CDR3 sequence (DNA): TGTGCCAGCAGCGTAGAAGAGGGACAGAAAGCTTTCTTT. This gives the protein CASSVEEGQKAFF.

This chain connects TRBV27 to TRBJ2-1; 7 nucleotides match TRBD2. This CDR3 is built from 18 residues. The germline V gene has CDR1 MNHEY and CDR2 SMNVEV (reference sequence). With V trimmed by 5 bases and J by 2 bases, 15 bases remained unmatched. CDR3 protein: CASSAASGPLMTYNEQFF. In DNA, the CDR3 is TGTGCCAGCAGTGCGGCTAGCGGTCCTCTGATGACCTACAATGAGCAGTTCTTC.

The table lists this clone with a few counts. Here the CDR3 reads CATSRDSRGQPQHF. CDR3 coding DNA: TGTGCCACCAGCAGAGATTCGCGGGGACAGCCCCAGCATTTT. The chain employs TRBV15 and TRBJ1-5, with D unclear. Trimming left V 0 bases short and J 7 bases short, with 10 bases between. From germline, CDR1 is LNHNV and CDR2 YYDKDF (reference sequence). The CDR3 extends over 14 amino acids.

The table lists this clone with a few counts. Other DNA sequences within the sample encode an identical CDR3. The genes are TRBV29-1 and TRBJ2-6; D remains ambiguous. The CDR3 spans 13 residues. The ends were cut back, 4 bases at V and 0 bases at J, with 4 bases in the middle. The germline V gene encodes CDR1 SQVTM and CDR2 ANQGSEA. The CDR3 loop is CSVVSSGANVLTF. As DNA, the CDR3 is TGCAGCGTTGTGAGCTCTGGGGCCAACGTCCTGACTTTC.

The chain employs TRBV5-4 and TRBJ2-4; tentatively, D is TRBD1 or TRBD2 (5 bases each). The CDR3 consists of 15 residues. Germline V gene sequence: CDR1 SGHNT, CDR2 YYREEE (reference sequence). V was trimmed by 2 bases and J by 3 bases, leaving 12 bases between them. The CDR3 bases are TGTGCCAGCAGCTTAGAGGGACGAGACAAAAACATTCAGTACTTC. This codes for CASSLEGRDKNIQYF.

This clone was counted between two and nine times. The chain recombines TRBV29-1 with TRBJ2-5; the match to TRBD1 covers 11 bases. The CDR3 sequence is 15 residues long. Per the germline V gene, CDR1 is SQVTM and CDR2 is ANQGSEA. With V trimmed by 7 bases and J by 5 bases, 12 bases remained unmatched. DNA of the CDR3: TGCAGCGGAGTGCGGACAGGGGGCGAGTGGGAGACCCAGTACTTC. Its translation is CSGVRTGGEWETQYF.

The chain recombines TRBV30 with TRBJ2-1, with unresolved D. From germline, CDR1 is GTSNPN and CDR2 SVGIG (reference sequence). V lost 0 bases to trimming and J lost 13 bases, with 13 bases between them. The CDR3 has 12 residues. CDR3 protein: CAWSVQSTVQFF. The CDR3 DNA is TGTGCCTGGAGTGTACAGTCAACAGTACAGTTCTTC.

The chain recombines TRBV29-1 with TRBJ2-1, with 8 bases that match TRBD1. There are 12 residues in the CDR3. Unmatched junction bases numbered 8, after V lost 7 bases and J lost 9 bases. Per the germline V gene, CDR1 is SQVTM and CDR2 is ANQGSEA. This CDR3 is CSADRGSVEQFF. CDR3 in DNA: TGCAGCGCCGACAGGGGCTCGGTTGAGCAGTTCTTC.

In this sample, this clone turned up a few times. The J gene is TRBJ1-6, the V gene TRBV29-1; D uncertain. Germline CDR1 SQVTM, CDR2 ANQGSEA. Trimming removed 4 bases at V and 10 bases at J, with 11 bases between. This CDR3 is 12 amino acids long. CDR3 bases: TGCAGCGTTGGTTCGGGCGACTCACCCCTCCACTTT. Amino acid sequence: CSVGSGDSPLHF.

The chain has TRBV6-6 and TRBJ1-5; TRBD1 matches at 8 bases. This CDR3 has 14 residues. Germline V gene sequence: CDR1 MNHNY, CDR2 SVGAGI (reference sequence). After removal of 5 bases from V and 2 bases from J, the junction contained 2 bases not matched to a gene. The CDR3 sequence is CASSGQGRNQPQHF. CDR3 bases: TGTGCCAGCAGTGGACAGGGCCGCAATCAGCCCCAGCATTTT.

V is TRBV7-9 and J is TRBJ1-2; the D is unclear. Trimming shortened V by 1 base and J by 1 base, and 10 bases separated the two germline ends. The CDR3 consists of 15 residues. Looked up from germline, CDR1 is SEHNR and CDR2 is FQNEAQ (reference sequence). CDR3 bases: TGTGCCAGCAGCTTAGTACGGGGAGATAACTATGGCTACACCTTC. Its protein is CASSLVRGDNYGYTF.

The rearrangement joins TRBV20-1 to TRBJ2-7; D unresolved. Germline CDR1 is DFQATT and CDR2 is SNEGSKA (reference sequence). CDR3 length: 10 residues. Trimming cost V 5 bases and J 7 bases, with 9 bases left between them. The CDR3 DNA reads TGCAGTGCTCCTCAAGGGGAGCAGTACTTC. It yields the protein CSAPQGEQYF.

This clone was seen more than once but under ten times. V is TRBV29-1 and J is TRBJ2-3; D call uncertain. Germline lookup yields CDR1 SQVTM and CDR2 ANQGSEA. The CDR3 runs to 16 residues. Trimming left V 0 bases short and J 0 bases short, with 13 bases between. CDR3 in DNA: TGCAGCGTTGAAGATCGCACCTCCGGAAGCACAGATACGCAGTATTTT. Translation: CSVEDRTSGSTDTQYF.

V usage is TRBV18 and J usage is TRBJ2-3; D is perhaps TRBD1 or TRBD2 (7 bases each). Trimming took 1 base from V and 0 from J, leaving 17 bases between them. CDR1 is KGHSH and CDR2 is LQKENI in the germline V gene. The CDR3 is 18 amino acids. The CDR3 nucleotides are TGTGCCAGCTCACCACGACAGGGTCTAGCGGAGAGCACAGATACGCAGTATTTT. It translates to CASSPRQGLAESTDTQYF.

The chain has TRBV4-2 and TRBJ2-1, with D possibly being TRBD2 (6 bases). Germline V gene data show CDR1 as LGHNA and CDR2 as YNFKEQ. The CDR3 covers 15 residues. Between the trimmed V and J ends, which lost 4 bases and 5 bases, there was a span of 15 bases. CDR3 DNA sequence: TGTGCCAGCAGCCGGTCCAGCGGGCAGGACAATGAGCAGTTCTTC. Amino acid sequence: CASSRSSGQDNEQFF.

The chain recombines TRBV14 with TRBJ2-5; D call uncertain. V lost 2 bases and J lost 12, with 13 bases in between. This CDR3 has 12 residues. The V gene's germline CDR1 is SGHDN and CDR2 FVKESK. DNA of the CDR3: TGTGCCAGCAGCCAACGGCGAAATATCGAGTACTTC. Protein product: CASSQRRNIEYF.

The chain is built from TRBV28 and TRBJ1-5; D is uncertain. V gave up 6 bases and J gave up 9 bases, with 9 bases separating them. The CDR3 is made up of 11 amino acids. Looked up from germline, CDR1 is MDHEN and CDR2 is SYDVKM. CDR3 sequence reads: CASSPGGPQHF. Here the CDR3 DNA reads TGTGCCAGCAGCCCGGGAGGGCCCCAGCATTTT.

This clone came up a few times. This sequence joins TRBV7-9 and TRBJ2-1, with D perhaps matching TRBD2 (5 bases). Germline V CDR1 and CDR2: SEHNR, FQNEAQ (reference sequence). Trimming removed 9 bases at V and 0 bases at J, with 15 bases between. The CDR3 length is 15 residues. Here the CDR3 DNA reads TGTGCCAGTGGCGAGGGTGGGAGCTCCTACAATGAGCAGTTCTTC. This gives the protein CASGEGGSSYNEQFF.

J is TRBJ2-3 and V is TRBV18; no clear D gene. Trimming shortened V by 5 bases and J by 2 bases, and 2 bases separated the two germline ends. Germline V lookup: CDR1 KGHSH, CDR2 LQKENI. There are 11 residues in the CDR3. The CDR3 bases are TGTGCCAGCTCAGTCACAGATACGCAGTATTTT. Translation: CASSVTDTQYF.

This chain links TRBV7-8 with TRBJ2-5; a possible D gene is TRBD2 (5 bases). Trimming left V 6 bases short and J 7 bases short, with 12 bases between. The CDR3 covers 12 residues. Germline CDR1 is SGHVS and CDR2 is FQNEAQ. This CDR3 is CASSGPRGTQYF. For the CDR3, the DNA is TGTGCCAGCAGTGGGCCCCGGGGGACCCAGTACTTC.

This clone has more than one count but fewer than ten. V usage is TRBV2 and J usage is TRBJ2-7; D is possibly TRBD1 or TRBD2 (5 bases each). The V end lost 6 bases, the J end lost 7 bases, and 19 bases lay between the germline ends. CDR3 length equals 14 residues. CDR1 and CDR2 (germline): SNHLY, FYNNEI. The CDR3 nucleotides are TGTGCCAGCAGGGGGGATAATCTGAAGGTGGAGCAGTACTTC. Translated: CASRGDNLKVEQYF.

This rearrangement joins TRBV5-1 to TRBJ2-2; possible D gene TRBD2, 6 bases. The germline V gene has CDR1 SGHRS and CDR2 YFSETQ. The V end lost 0 bases, the J end lost 6 bases, and 15 bases lay between the germline ends. The CDR3 is made up of 16 amino acids. For the CDR3, the DNA is TGCGCCAGCAGCTTGGGTGGCGGGGCAAGCGCCGGGGAGCTGTTTTTT. As protein: CASSLGGGASAGELFF.

This clone came up a few times. V usage is TRBV5-1 and J usage is TRBJ2-5; D uncertain. V dropped 1 base and J dropped 6 bases, with 10 bases sitting between them. This CDR3 region has 13 residues. Germline CDR1 and CDR2: SGHRS and YFSETQ. This chain's CDR3 is CASSLILGQTQYF. CDR3 nucleotides: TGCGCCAGCAGCTTGATTTTGGGTCAGACCCAGTACTTC.

V is TRBV28 and J is TRBJ1-1; 9 nucleotides agree with TRBD1. The germline gives CDR1 MDHEN, CDR2 SYDVKM. Unmatched junction bases numbered 5, after V lost 2 bases and J lost 13 bases. CDR3 length equals 12 residues. The CDR3 DNA is TGTGCCAGCAGTTTAGCGGGACAGGGTTGTTTCTTT. This gives the protein CASSLAGQGCFF.

The chain recombines TRBV5-1 with TRBJ2-3, with 8 nucleotides matching TRBD2. The germline gives CDR1 SGHRS, CDR2 YFSETQ. This CDR3 spans 13 amino acids. Trimming cost V 5 bases and J 2 bases; bases outside gene matches: 1. CDR3 sequence reads: CASRTSDTDTQYF. The CDR3 coding sequence is TGCGCCAGCAGGACTAGCGACACAGATACGCAGTATTTT.

This rearrangement joins TRBV7-2 to TRBJ2-2, with D tentatively TRBD1 (5 bases). Germline loops: CDR1 SGHTA, CDR2 FQGNSA. Trimming removed 6 bases from V and 5 bases from J, with 13 bases in between. The CDR3 loop spans 14 amino acids. The CDR3 DNA reads TGTGCCAGCAGACCCAGGAAGGGGACCGGGGAGCTGTTTTTT. Translating gives CASRPRKGTGELFF.

The rearrangement joins TRBV4-3 to TRBJ2-2; 7 nucleotides line up with TRBD1. Germline V lookup: CDR1 LGHNA, CDR2 YSLEER. The V gene end was trimmed by 0 bases and the J gene end by 7 bases; junction bases not matched to a gene: 5. The CDR3 totals 15 residues. CDR3 region: CASSQDLGTVGELFF. The CDR3 region has the DNA TGCGCCAGCAGCCAAGATCTCGGGACAGTCGGGGAGCTGTTTTTT.

The chain couples TRBV6-8 to TRBJ2-5; D remains ambiguous. This CDR3 region has 12 residues. Trimming left V 7 bases short and J 9 bases short, with 15 bases between. Germline V gene lookup returns CDR1 MNHGY and CDR2 SAAAGT. The CDR3 region has the DNA TGTGCCAGCATGTTGGCAGACAAGGCCCAGTACTTC. Translated: CASMLADKAQYF.

This clone was seen only a few times. The gene calls are TRBV6-6 and TRBJ2-1; 7 nucleotides line up with TRBD1. The V and J ends lost 6 bases and 4 bases, in that order; junction bases with no gene match: 12. From germline, CDR1 is MNHNY and CDR2 SVGAGI (reference sequence). The CDR3 covers 16 residues. DNA of the CDR3: TGTGCCAGCAGACCCTACGGGACAGCGAGATACAATGAGCAGTTCTTC. Its translation is CASRPYGTARYNEQFF.

Details on this clone: Other DNA sequences of this sample code for an identical CDR3. V gene TRBV29-1 combines with J gene TRBJ1-5; perhaps TRBD1 as D (5 bases). The CDR3 has 11 residues. Looked up from germline, CDR1 is SQVTM and CDR2 is ANQGSEA. Trimming took off 4 bases at V and 4 bases at J, with 5 bases between the two ends. The CDR3 DNA reads as TGCAGCGTTGGGGGGAATCAGCCCCAGCATTTT. Protein product: CSVGGNQPQHF.